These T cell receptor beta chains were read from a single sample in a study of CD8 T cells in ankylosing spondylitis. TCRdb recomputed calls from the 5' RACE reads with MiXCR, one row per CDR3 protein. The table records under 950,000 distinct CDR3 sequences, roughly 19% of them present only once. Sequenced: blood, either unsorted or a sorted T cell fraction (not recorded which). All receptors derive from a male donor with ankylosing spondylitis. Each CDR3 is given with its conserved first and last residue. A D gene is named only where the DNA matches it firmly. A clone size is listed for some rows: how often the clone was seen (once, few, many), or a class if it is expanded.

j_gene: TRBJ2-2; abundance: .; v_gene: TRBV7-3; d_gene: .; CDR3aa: CASSLGAITGELFF; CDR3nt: TGTGCCAGCAGCTTAGGGGCCATCACCGGGGAGCTGTTTTTT
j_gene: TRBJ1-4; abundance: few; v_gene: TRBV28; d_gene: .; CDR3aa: CASTAQEREKLFF; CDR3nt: TGTGCCAGCACCGCACAGGAGCGGGAAAAACTGTTTTTT
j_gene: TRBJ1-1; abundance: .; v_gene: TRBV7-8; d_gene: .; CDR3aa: CASSRVQGNTEAFF; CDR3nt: TGTGCCAGCAGCCGTGTCCAGGGAAACACTGAAGCTTTCTTT
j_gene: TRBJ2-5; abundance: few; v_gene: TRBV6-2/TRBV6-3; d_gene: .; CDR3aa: CAGRDTSAETQYF; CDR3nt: TGTGCCGGACGCGACACTTCGGCGGAGACCCAGTACTTC
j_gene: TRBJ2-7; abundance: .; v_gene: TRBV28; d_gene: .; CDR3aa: CASIGGRRSYEQYF; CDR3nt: TGTGCCAGCATCGGGGGACGGCGCTCCTACGAGCAGTACTTC
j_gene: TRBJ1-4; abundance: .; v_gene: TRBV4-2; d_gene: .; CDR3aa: CASSQDVGPEKLFF; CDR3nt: TGTGCCAGCAGCCAAGATGTGGGCCCTGAAAAACTGTTTTTT
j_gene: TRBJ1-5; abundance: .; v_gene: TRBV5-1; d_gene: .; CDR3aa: CASSFWLRLGQPQHF; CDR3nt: TGCGCCAGCAGCTTTTGGCTGCGCTTGGGTCAGCCCCAGCATTTT
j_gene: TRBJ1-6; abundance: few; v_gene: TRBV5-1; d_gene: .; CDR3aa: CASSFETASYNSPLHF; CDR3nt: TGCGCCAGCAGCTTCGAGACAGCCTCCTATAATTCACCCCTCCACTTT
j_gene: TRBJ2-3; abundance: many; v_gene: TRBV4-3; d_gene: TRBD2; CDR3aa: CASSQDSSGSGFGLHF; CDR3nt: TGCGCCAGCAGCCAAGATTCTAGCGGGAGCGGTTTTGGCCTGCATTTT
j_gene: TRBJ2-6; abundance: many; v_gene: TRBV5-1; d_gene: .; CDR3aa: CASSLDISGANVLTF; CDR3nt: TGCGCCAGCAGCTTGGACATCTCTGGGGCCAACGTCCTGACTTTC
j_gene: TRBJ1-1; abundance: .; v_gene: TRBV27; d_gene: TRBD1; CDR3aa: CASTGDREPGEAFF; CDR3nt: TGTGCCAGCACCGGGGACAGGGAACCCGGTGAAGCTTTCTTT
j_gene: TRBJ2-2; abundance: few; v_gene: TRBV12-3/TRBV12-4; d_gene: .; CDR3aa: CASSPGGENTGELFF; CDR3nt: TGTGCCAGCAGTCCGGGCGGGGAGAACACCGGGGAGCTGTTTTTT
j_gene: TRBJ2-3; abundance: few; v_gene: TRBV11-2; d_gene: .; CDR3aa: CASNTGGVTDTQYF; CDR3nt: TGTGCCAGCAATACGGGTGGCGTCACAGATACGCAGTATTTT
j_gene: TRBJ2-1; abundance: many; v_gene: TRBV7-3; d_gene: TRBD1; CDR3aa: CASSKRDRGASYNEQFF; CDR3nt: TGTGCCAGCAGCAAACGGGACAGGGGGGCCTCCTACAATGAGCAGTTCTTC
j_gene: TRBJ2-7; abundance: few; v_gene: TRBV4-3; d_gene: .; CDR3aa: CASSQESGADEQYF; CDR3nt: TGCGCCAGCAGCCAAGAATCGGGGGCGGACGAGCAGTACTTC
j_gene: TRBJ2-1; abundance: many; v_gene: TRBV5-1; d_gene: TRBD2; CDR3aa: CASSHLAGGYNEQFF; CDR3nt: TGCGCCAGCAGCCATCTAGCGGGAGGATACAATGAGCAGTTCTTC
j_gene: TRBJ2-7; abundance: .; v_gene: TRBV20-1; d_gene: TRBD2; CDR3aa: CSARDQTSGREQYF; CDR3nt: TGCAGTGCTAGAGATCAGACTAGCGGTCGGGAGCAGTACTTC
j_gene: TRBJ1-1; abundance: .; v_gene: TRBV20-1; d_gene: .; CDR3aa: CSAKGTEAFF; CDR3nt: TGCAGTGCAAAGGGTACTGAAGCTTTCTTT
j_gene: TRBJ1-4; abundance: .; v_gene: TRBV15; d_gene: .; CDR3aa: CATSRDIVEKLFF; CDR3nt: TGTGCCACCTCCAGGGATATTGTTGAAAAACTGTTTTTT
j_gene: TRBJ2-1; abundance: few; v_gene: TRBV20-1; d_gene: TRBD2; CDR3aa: CSASPLSGRAVNEQFF; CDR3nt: TGCAGTGCTAGCCCCCTTAGCGGGAGGGCCGTGAATGAGCAGTTCTTC
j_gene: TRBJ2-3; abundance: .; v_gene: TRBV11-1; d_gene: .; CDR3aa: CASSFSAGTSTDTQYF; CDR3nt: TGTGCCAGCAGCTTTTCAGCCGGGACCAGCACAGATACGCAGTATTTT
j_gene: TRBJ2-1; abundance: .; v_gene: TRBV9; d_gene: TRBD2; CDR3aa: CASSPPTSGILIDEQFF; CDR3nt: TGTGCCAGCAGCCCGCCGACTAGCGGGATCCTAATCGATGAGCAGTTCTTC
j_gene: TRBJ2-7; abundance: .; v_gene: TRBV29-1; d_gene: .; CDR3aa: CSVGEHEQYF; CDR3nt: TGCAGCGTGGGGGAACACGAGCAGTACTTC
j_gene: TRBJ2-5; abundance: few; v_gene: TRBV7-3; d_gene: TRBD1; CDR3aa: CASSLGQGLLWTQYF; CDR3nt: TGTGCCAGCAGCTTGGGACAGGGGCTCTTGTGGACCCAGTACTTC
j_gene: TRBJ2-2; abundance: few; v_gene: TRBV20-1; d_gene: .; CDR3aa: CSATRSGFTGELFF; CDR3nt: TGCAGTGCTACACGGTCGGGGTTTACCGGGGAGCTGTTTTTT
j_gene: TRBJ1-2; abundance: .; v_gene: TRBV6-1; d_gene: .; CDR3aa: CASSPGGQRAYGYTF; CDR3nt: TGTGCCAGCAGCCCCGGGGGACAAAGGGCCTATGGCTACACCTTC
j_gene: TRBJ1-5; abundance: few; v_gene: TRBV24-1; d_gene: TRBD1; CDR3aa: CATSEGRGHLPSNQPQHF; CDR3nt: TGTGCCACCAGTGAAGGCAGGGGGCACCTTCCTAGCAATCAGCCCCAGCATTTT
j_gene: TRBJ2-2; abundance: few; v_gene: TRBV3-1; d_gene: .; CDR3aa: CASSQGLRGGELFF; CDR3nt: TGTGCCAGCAGCCAAGGGCTAAGGGGCGGGGAGCTGTTTTTT
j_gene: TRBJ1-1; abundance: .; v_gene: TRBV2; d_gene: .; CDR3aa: CARSVTAEAFF; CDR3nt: TGTGCCAGATCGGTTACGGCTGAAGCTTTCTTT
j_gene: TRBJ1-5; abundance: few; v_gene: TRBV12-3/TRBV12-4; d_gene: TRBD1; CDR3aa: CASRPDRELNQPQHF; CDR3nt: TGTGCCAGCAGACCGGACAGGGAACTAAATCAGCCCCAGCATTTT
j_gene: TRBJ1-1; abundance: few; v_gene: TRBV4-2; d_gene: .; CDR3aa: CASSQEGTGRKNTEAFF; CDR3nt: TGTGCCAGCAGCCAAGAAGGAACGGGGAGAAAGAACACTGAAGCTTTCTTT
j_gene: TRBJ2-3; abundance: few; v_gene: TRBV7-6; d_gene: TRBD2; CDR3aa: CASSGLALPGTQYF; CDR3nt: TGTGCCAGCAGCGGACTAGCCCTACCGGGTACGCAGTATTTT
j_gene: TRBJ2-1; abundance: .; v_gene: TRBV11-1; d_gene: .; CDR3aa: CASSSRPGLHNEQFF; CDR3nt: TGTGCCAGCAGCTCTAGGCCCGGACTTCACAATGAGCAGTTCTTC
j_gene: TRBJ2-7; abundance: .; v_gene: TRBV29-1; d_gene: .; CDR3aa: CSVEAPQKGLSAYEQYF; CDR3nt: TGCAGCGTTGAAGCTCCCCAAAAGGGGCTTTCGGCGTACGAGCAGTACTTC
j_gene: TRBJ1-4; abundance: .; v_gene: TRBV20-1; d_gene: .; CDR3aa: CSASQGNEKLFF; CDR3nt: TGCAGTGCTAGTCAGGGGAATGAAAAACTGTTTTTT
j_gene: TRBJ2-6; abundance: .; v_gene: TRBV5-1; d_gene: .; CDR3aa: CASSSFSGANVLTF; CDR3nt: TGCGCCAGCAGCTCATTCTCTGGGGCCAACGTCCTGACTTTC
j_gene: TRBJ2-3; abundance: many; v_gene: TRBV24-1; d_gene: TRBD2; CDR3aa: CATSDPSGRNTQYF; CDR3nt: TGTGCCACCAGTGATCCTAGCGGGAGGAATACGCAGTATTTT
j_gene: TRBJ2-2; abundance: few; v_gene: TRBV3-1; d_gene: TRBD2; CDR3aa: CASSQGLAGRTGELFF; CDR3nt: TGTGCCAGCAGCCAAGGATTAGCGGGACGGACCGGGGAGCTGTTTTTT
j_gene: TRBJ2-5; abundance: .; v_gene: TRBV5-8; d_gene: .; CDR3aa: CASSLRLVLIGETQYF; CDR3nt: TGTGCCAGCAGCTTAAGACTAGTGTTAATTGGAGAGACCCAGTACTTC
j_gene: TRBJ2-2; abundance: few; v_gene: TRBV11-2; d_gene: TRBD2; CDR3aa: CASSTSPGLAGGLNTGELFF; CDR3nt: TGTGCCAGCAGCACAAGCCCGGGTTTAGCGGGGGGCTTGAACACCGGGGAGCTGTTTTTT
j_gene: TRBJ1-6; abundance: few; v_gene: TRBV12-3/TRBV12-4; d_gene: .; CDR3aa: CASKVGASSPLHF; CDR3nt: TGTGCCAGCAAAGTAGGGGCGAGCTCACCCCTCCACTTT
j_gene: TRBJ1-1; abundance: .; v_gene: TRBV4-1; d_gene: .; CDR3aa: CASSPGGSGGWNTEAFF; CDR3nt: TGCGCCAGCAGCCCAGGAGGTTCAGGCGGGTGGAACACTGAAGCTTTCTTT
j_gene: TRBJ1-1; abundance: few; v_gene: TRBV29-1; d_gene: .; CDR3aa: CSVAVGDTEAFF; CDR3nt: TGCAGCGTTGCGGTTGGAGACACTGAAGCTTTCTTT